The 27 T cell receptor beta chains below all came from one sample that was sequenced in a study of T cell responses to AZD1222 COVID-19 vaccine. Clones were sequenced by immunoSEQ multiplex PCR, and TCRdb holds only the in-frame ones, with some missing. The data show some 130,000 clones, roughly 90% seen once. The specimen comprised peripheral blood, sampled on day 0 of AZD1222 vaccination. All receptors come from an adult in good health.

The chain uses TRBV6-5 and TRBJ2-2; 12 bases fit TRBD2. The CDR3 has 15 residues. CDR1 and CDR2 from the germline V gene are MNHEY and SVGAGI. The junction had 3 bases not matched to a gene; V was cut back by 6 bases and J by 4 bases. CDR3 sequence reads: CASRGTSGRTGELFF. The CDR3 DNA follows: TGTGCCAGCAGGGGGACTAGCGGGCGCACCGGGGAGCTGTTTTTT.

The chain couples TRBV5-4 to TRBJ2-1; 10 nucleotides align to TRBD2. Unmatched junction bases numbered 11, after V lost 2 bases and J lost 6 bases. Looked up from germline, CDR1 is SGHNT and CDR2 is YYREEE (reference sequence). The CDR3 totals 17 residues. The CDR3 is CASSFGLAGARVNEQFF. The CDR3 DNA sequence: TGTGCCAGCAGCTTTGGGCTAGCGGGAGCGCGTGTCAATGAGCAGTTCTTC.

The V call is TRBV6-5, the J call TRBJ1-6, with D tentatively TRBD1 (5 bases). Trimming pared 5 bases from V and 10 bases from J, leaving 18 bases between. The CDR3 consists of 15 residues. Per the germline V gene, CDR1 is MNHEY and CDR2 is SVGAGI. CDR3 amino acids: CASSRTRGQGSPLHF. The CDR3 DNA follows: TGTGCCAGCAGTCGGACCCGGGGCCAAGGGTCACCCCTCCACTTT.

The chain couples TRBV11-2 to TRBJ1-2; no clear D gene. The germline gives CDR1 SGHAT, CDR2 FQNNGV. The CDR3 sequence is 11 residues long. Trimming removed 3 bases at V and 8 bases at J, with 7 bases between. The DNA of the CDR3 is TGTGCCAGCAGCTTTAGTATGGGCTACACCTTC. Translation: CASSFSMGYTF. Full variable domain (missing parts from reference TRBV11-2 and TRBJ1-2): EAGVAQSPRYKIIEKRQSVAFWCNPISGHATLYWYQQILGQGPKLLIQFQNNGVVDDSQLPKDRFSAERLKGVDSTLKIQPAKLEDSAVYLCASSFSMGYTFGSGTRLTVV.

In DNA, the CDR3 is TGTGCCTGGACCGGACCGACAAATGAAAAACTGTTTTTT. Amino acid sequence: CAWTGPTNEKLFF. V gene TRBV30 combines with J gene TRBJ1-4; no definite D call. Germline CDR1 reads GTSNPN; CDR2 reads SVGIG (reference sequence). The V end was cut by 4 bases, the J end by 5 bases, with 11 bases between. The CDR3 is 13 residues long.

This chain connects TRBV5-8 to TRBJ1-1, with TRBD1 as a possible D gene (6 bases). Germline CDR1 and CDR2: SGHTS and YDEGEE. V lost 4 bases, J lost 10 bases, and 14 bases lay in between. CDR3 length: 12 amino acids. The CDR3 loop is CASSPPGVIAFF. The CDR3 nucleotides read TGTGCCAGCAGCCCCCCAGGGGTGATAGCTTTCTTT. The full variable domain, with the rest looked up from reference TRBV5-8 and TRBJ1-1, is EAGVTQSPTHLIKTRGQQATLRCSPISGHTSVYWYQQALGLGLQFLLWYDEGEERNRGNFPPRFSGRQFPNYSSELNVNALELEDSALYLCASSPPGVIAFFGQGTRLTVV.

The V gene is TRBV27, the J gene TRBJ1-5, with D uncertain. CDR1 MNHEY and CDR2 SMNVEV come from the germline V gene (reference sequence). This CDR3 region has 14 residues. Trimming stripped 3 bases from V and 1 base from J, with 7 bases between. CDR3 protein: CASSFTHSNQPQHF. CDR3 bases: TGTGCCAGCAGTTTTACCCACAGCAATCAGCCCCAGCATTTT.

CDR3 residues: CASSPGRGAGYGYTF. CDR3 nucleotide sequence: TGTGCCAGCAGTCCGGGACGGGGGGCCGGTTATGGCTACACCTTC. The V call is TRBV6-5, the J call TRBJ1-2, with a tentative D call TRBD1 (6 bases). Germline CDR1 MNHEY, CDR2 SVGAGI. V was cut by 5 bases and J by 5 bases, with 18 bases left in between. The CDR3 has 15 amino acids.

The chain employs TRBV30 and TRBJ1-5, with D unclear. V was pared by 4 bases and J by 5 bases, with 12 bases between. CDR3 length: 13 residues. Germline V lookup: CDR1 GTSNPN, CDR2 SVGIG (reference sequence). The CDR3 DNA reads TGTGCCTGGAACGCGCGGGGAGATCAGCCCCAGCATTTT. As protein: CAWNARGDQPQHF.

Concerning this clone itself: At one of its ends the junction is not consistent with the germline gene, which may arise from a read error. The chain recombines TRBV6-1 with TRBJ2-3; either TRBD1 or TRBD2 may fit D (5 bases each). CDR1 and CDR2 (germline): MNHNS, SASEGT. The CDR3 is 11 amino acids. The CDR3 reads CASSEAGVPAF. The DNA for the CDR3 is TGTGCCAGCAGTGAAGCGGGGGTCCCAGCATTT.

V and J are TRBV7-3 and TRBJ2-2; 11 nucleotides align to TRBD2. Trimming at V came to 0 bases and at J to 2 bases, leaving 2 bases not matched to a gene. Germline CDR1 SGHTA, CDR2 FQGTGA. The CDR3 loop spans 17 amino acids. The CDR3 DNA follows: TGTGCCAGCAGCTTAACTAGCGGGAGGGATAACACCGGGGAGCTGTTTTTT. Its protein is CASSLTSGRDNTGELFF.

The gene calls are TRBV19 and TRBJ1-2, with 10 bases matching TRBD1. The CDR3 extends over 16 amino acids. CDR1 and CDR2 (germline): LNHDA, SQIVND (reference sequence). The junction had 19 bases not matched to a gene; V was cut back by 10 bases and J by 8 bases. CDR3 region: CATNTGTGESYRGYTF. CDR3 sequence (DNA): TGTGCCACCAACACCGGGACAGGGGAGTCGTACCGGGGCTACACCTTC.

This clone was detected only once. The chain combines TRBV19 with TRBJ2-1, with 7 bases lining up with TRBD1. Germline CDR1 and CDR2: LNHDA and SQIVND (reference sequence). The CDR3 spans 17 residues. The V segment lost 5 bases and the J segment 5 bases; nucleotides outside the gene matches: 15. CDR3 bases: TGTGCCAGTAGTGCCACCCTTGAACAGGGGATCAACAATGAGCAGTTCTTC. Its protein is CASSATLEQGINNEQFF.

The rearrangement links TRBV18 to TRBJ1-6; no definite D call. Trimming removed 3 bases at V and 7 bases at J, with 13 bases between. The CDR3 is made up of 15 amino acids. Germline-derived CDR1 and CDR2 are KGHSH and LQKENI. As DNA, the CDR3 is TGTGCCAGCTCACCTCCGAATGGGCCCAATTCACCCCTCCACTTT. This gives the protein CASSPPNGPNSPLHF.

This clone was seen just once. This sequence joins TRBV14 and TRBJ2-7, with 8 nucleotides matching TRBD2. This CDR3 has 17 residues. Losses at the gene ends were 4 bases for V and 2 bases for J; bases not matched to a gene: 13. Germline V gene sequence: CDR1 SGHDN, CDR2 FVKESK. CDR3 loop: CASSPSQGWGLAYEQYF. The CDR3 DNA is TGTGCCAGCAGCCCATCCCAAGGGTGGGGACTAGCCTACGAGCAGTACTTC.

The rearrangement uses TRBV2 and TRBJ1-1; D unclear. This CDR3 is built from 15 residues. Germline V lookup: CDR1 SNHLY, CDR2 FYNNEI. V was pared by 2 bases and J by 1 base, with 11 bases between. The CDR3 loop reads CASSELGRENTEAFF. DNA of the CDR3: TGTGCCAGCAGTGAACTTGGCCGAGAGAACACTGAAGCTTTCTTT.

The CDR3 loop reads CASSYSTAGAKDEQFF. CDR3 coding DNA: TGTGCCAGCAGTTACTCGACAGCGGGAGCTAAGGATGAGCAGTTCTTC. The chain carries TRBV6-5 and TRBJ2-1; 8 bases match TRBD2. The CDR3 extends over 16 amino acids. The germline gives CDR1 MNHEY, CDR2 SVGAGI. V lost 0 bases to trimming and J lost 8 bases; unmatched junction nucleotides: 9.

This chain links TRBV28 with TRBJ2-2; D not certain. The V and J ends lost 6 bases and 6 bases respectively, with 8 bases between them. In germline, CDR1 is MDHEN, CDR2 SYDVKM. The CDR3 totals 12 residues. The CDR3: CASRLASGELFF. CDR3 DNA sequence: TGTGCCAGCAGACTGGCATCCGGGGAGCTGTTTTTT.

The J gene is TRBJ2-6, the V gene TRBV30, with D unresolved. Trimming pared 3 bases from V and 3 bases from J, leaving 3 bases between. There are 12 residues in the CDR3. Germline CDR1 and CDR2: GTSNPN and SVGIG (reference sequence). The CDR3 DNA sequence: TGTGCCTGGAGCTATGGGGCCAACGTCCTGACTTTC. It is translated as CAWSYGANVLTF.

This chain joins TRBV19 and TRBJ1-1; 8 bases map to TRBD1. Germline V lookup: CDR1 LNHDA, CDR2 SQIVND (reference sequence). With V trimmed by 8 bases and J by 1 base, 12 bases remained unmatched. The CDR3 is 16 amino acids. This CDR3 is CASQQDRASTNTEAFF. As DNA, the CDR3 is TGTGCCAGTCAACAGGACAGGGCGTCAACGAACACTGAAGCTTTCTTT.

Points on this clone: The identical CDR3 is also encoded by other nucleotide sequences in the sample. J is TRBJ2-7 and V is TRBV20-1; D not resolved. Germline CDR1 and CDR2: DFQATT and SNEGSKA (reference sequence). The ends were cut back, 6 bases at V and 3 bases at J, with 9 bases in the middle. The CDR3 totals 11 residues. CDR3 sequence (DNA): TGCAGTGCCAGACGTAGCTACGAGCAGTACTTC. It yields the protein CSARRSYEQYF.

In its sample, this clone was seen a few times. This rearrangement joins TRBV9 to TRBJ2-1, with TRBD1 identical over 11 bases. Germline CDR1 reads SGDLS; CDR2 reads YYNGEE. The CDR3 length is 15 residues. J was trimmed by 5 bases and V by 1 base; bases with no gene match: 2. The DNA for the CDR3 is TGTGCCAGCAGCGTAACGGGACAGGGGGACAATGAGCAGTTCTTC. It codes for CASSVTGQGDNEQFF. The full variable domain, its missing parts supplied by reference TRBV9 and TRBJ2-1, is DSGVTQTPKHLITATGQRVTLRCSPRSGDLSVYWYQQSLDQGLQFLIQYYNGEERAKGNILERFSAQQFPDLHSELNLSSLELGDSALYFCASSVTGQGDNEQFFGPGTRLTVL.

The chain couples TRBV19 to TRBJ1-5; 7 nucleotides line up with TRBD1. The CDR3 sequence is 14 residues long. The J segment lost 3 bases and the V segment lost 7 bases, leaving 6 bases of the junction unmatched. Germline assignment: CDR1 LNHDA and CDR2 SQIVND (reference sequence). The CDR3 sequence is CASTGTVANQPQHF. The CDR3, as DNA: TGTGCCAGTACCGGGACAGTCGCCAATCAGCCCCAGCATTTT.

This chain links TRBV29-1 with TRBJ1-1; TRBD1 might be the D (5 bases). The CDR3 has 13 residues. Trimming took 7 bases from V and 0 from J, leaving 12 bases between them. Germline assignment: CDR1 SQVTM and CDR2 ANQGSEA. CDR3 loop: CSGREDMNTEAFF. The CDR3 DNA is TGCAGCGGACGGGAGGACATGAACACTGAAGCTTTCTTT.

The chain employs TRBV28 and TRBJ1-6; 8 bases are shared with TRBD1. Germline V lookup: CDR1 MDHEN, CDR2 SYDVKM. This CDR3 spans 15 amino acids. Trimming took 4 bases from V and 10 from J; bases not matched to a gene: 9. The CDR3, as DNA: TGTGCCAGCAGTTACGGACAGGGCGGACAATCACCCCTCCACTTT. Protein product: CASSYGQGGQSPLHF.

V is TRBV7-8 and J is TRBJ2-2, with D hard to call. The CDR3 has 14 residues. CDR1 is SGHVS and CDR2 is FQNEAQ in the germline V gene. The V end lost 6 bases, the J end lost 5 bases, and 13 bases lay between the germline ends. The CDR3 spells CASSSLQWTGELFF. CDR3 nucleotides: TGTGCCAGCAGTTCCTTGCAATGGACCGGGGAGCTGTTTTTT.

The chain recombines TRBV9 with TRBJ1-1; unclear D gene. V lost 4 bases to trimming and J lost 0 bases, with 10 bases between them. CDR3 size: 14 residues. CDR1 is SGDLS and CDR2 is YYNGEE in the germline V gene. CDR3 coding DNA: TGTGCCAGCAGCATGGACCTTCTGAACACTGAAGCTTTCTTT. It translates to CASSMDLLNTEAFF. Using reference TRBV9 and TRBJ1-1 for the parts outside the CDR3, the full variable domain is DSGVTQTPKHLITATGQRVTLRCSPRSGDLSVYWYQQSLDQGLQFLIQYYNGEERAKGNILERFSAQQFPDLHSELNLSSLELGDSALYFCASSMDLLNTEAFFGQGTRLTVV.